This T cell receptor (beta chain) was recorded in a study of blood T cell repertoires in COVID-19. Sequencing used immunoSEQ multiplex PCR; TCRdb keeps in-frame clones, though not all of them. The sample contains about 380,000 clones, 88% of which appear only once. V lost 6 bases to trimming and J lost 2 bases; unmatched junction nucleotides: 6. The CDR3 has 14 amino acids. In germline, CDR1 is SGHRS, CDR2 YFSETQ. The sample taken for sequencing was PBMCs or T cells enriched from blood (not recorded which). This TCR derives from a woman in her late teens or twenties who had recovered from COVID-19. The rearrangement joins TRBV5-1 to TRBJ1-1, with 8 bases matching TRBD1. CDR3 sequence reads: CASTRGTGNTEAFF. As DNA, the CDR3 is TGCGCCAGCACCCGGGGGACAGGTAACACTGAAGCTTTCTTT.